This T cell receptor (beta chain) was observed in a study of T cell responses to AZD1222 COVID-19 vaccine (dated by TCRdb to about 2021). About the investigation overall: A total of about 250 trial participants underwent TCR sequencing, of whom about 210 had received two doses of AZD1222 and 26 had received two doses of the MenACWY control vaccine. Enrollment into the trials was organized by age into subgroups of 18-55, 56-69 and 70-plus years, and those subgroups contained about 160, 30 and 59 TCR-sequenced participants, respectively.

CDR1 SGHVS and CDR2 FQNEAQ were looked up in the germline V gene. The V end loses 6 bases and the J end loses 0 bases, and a stretch of 12 bases separates them. Including cysteine and phenylalanine, the CDR3 has 14 amino acids. Only the CDR3 portion is preserved as DNA: 42 bases, with reading frame beginning at the first base. Worth noting for this clone: The specificity of this receptor is unknown. Base-call qualities are not available, and no considerably larger clone is one nucleotide away.

The CDR3 regions of human TCRbeta chains were subjected to immunosequencing. On the study's bioinformatics: Repertoire TCRs were matched against a reference library of SARS-CoV-2-specific TCRs generated with the MIRA antigen-specificity platform. Breadth was defined as the fraction of unique TCRs that were SARS-CoV-2-associated. Depth was defined as the fraction of total T cells that were SARS-CoV-2-associated. Using the MIRA data, each spike-specific TCR was assigned both to the spike region to which the TCR was reactive and to a CD4 or CD8 class. Log10-transformed breadth and depth values were compared by one-way ANOVA with Sidak's multiple comparisons tests. TCRdb provides this immuneACCESS table in a form limited to in-frame rearrangements. Some clones are lacking; in checked studies, under half of them reflect an unresolved V gene, and why the rest are absent is not known. The DNA gave D and trimming, while V, J and clone size come from that table. Present in this sample are 140,000 to 150,000 clones, approximately 89% of which were seen just once. Around 1.7% of the sample is in the top ten clones.

Study-wide findings and limitations: In the small 56-69-year group, the increase in depth fell short of significance, most likely because of low power. CD4 TCRs associated with the vaccine covered the entire spike protein, and the dominant responses were in regions 160-218 and 743-854. Because no day 14 peak-response samples were available, the repertoires could be characterized only after the peak T cell response. After two AZD1222 doses, both the breadth and the depth of spike-specific TCRs were significantly higher than at day 0 and than in MenACWY recipients. Nearly half of unique spike-specific TCRs reportedly recognized epitopes outside regions mutated in the B.1.351 and B.1.1.7 variants. Conclusions about previously exposed vaccinees are limited, since just 5 to 7 AZD1222 recipients were seropositive for SARS-CoV-2 at baseline. Most participants were white British and females outnumbered males, and the authors suggested that clonal diversity may have been underestimated.

This sample's time point label indicates: about 28 days (+/-7) after the second vaccine dose. AZD1222 recipients whose second dose came at about 4 weeks and those whose second dose came at about 12 weeks were combined into one group, since spike-specific TCR depth and breadth did not differ between the two schedules. Vaccinee samples were obtained from the UK trials COV001 and COV002, which included a single-blind randomized controlled phase 2/3 trial of AZD1222 (ChAdOx1 nCoV-19) in healthy adults. Trial participant PBMC samples were collected at day 0 and day 28 after the second dose for TCRbeta chain sequencing.

Rearrangement joined TRBV7-8 to TRBJ2-7, with no confident D gene call. This sample comprised peripheral blood, obtained 28 days after the second AZD1222 dose. The source of this sequence is an adult who received the AZD1222 COVID-19 vaccine. CDR3 protein: CASSSRVSSYEQYF. The nucleotides are TGTGCCAGCAGTTCCCGAGTGAGCTCCTACGAGCAGTACTTC.